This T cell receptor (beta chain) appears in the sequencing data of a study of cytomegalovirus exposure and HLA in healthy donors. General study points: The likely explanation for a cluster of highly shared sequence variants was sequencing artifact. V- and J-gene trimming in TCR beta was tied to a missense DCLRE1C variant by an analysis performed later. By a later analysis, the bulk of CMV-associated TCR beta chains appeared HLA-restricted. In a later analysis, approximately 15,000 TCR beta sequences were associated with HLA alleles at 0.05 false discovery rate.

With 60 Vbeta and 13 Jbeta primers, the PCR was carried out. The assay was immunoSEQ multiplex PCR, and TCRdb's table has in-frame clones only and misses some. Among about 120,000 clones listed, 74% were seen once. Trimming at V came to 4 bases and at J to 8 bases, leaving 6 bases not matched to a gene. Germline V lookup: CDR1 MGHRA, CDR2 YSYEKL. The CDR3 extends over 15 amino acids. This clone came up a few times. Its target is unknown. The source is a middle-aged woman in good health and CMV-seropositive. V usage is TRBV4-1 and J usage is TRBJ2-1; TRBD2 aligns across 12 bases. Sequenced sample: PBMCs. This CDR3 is CASSPRLAGAYEQFF. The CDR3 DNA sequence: TGCGCCAGCAGCCCTCGACTAGCGGGAGCCTATGAGCAGTTCTTC.